These 23 T cell receptor beta chains were sequenced from one sample in a study of shared clonotypes between healthy human individuals. In the naive CD8 group, cells lacked CD45RO and were positively selected for CCR7, so terminally differentiated effector memory CD45RA+ cells were left out. The data were produced by immunoSEQ multiplex PCR, yet TCRdb's version contains in-frame clones alone and is incomplete. The sample carries about 2.2 million clones, roughly 95% recorded once. The specimen sequenced was naive CD8+ T cells from PBMCs. These receptors were taken from a man aged 18 to 29 in good health. Some clones in this sample may be carry-over from other donors' samples.

The rearrangement uses TRBV7-8 and TRBJ1-4; TRBD1 matches 7 bases. Germline V lookup: CDR1 SGHVS, CDR2 FQNEAQ. The CDR3 loop spans 13 amino acids. The trim removed 11 bases at V and 9 bases at J, leaving 12 bases unmatched. The CDR3 loop is CASRGTAGKKLFF. For the CDR3, the DNA is TGTGCCTCTAGAGGGACAGCCGGTAAAAAACTGTTTTTT.

The rearrangement joins TRBV9 to TRBJ2-2; 11 positions match TRBD2. V shed 2 bases, J shed 6 bases, and the junction held 6 bases outside the gene matches. Germline CDR1 is SGDLS and CDR2 is YYNGEE. The CDR3 totals 16 residues. The CDR3 region is CASSVTSGTSAGELFF. The CDR3 DNA follows: TGTGCCAGCAGCGTGACTAGCGGGACTAGTGCCGGGGAGCTGTTTTTT.

The genes are TRBV15 and TRBJ1-1, with TRBD1 as a possible D gene (5 bases). This CDR3 is built from 11 residues. Germline CDR1 is LNHNV and CDR2 is YYDKDF (reference sequence). V lost 5 bases, J lost 11 bases, and 12 bases lay in between. CDR3 sequence (DNA): TGTGCCACCAGCGGAGGGGTGGGCGCTTTCTTT. This codes for CATSGGVGAFF.

The chain uses TRBV19 and TRBJ2-7, with no clear D. In germline, CDR1 is LNHDA, CDR2 SQIVND (reference sequence). With 3 bases removed from V and 3 bases from J, the gap between germline ends came to 9 bases. The CDR3 contains 13 residues. Here the CDR3 reads CASSIAVDYEQYF. The CDR3 DNA reads TGTGCCAGTAGTATCGCGGTGGACTACGAGCAGTACTTC.

The V call is TRBV27, the J call TRBJ2-5; D unresolved. Trimming took 4 bases from V and 4 from J, leaving 10 bases between them. The CDR3 is 13 residues long. The germline CDR1 and CDR2 sequences are MNHEY and SMNVEV (reference sequence). Here the CDR3 reads CASSSAGPETQYF. The CDR3 region has the DNA TGTGCCAGCAGTTCTGCTGGTCCAGAGACCCAGTACTTC.

In DNA form, the CDR3 reads TGTGCCAGTAGCCAATGGCGGGGGGACAATGAGCAGTTCTTC. This gives the protein CASSQWRGDNEQFF. The V call is TRBV19, the J call TRBJ2-1; 8 nucleotides match TRBD2. Per germline, CDR1 LNHDA and CDR2 SQIVND (reference sequence). V lost 6 bases, J lost 5 bases, and 6 bases stayed unmatched. The CDR3 covers 14 residues.

This chain connects TRBV19 to TRBJ2-5; TRBD2 matches at 9 bases. J was trimmed by 5 bases and V by 5 bases; bases with no gene match: 9. The CDR3 has 15 residues. The V gene's germline CDR1 is LNHDA and CDR2 SQIVND (reference sequence). CDR3 in amino acids: CASSPRVAGVETQYF. CDR3 in DNA: TGTGCCAGTAGTCCTCGGGTAGCGGGAGTTGAGACCCAGTACTTC. Complete variable domain (other parts from reference TRBV19 and TRBJ2-5): DGGITQSPKYLFRKEGQNVTLSCEQNLNHDAMYWYRQDPGQGLRLIYYSQIVNDFQKGDIAEGYSVSREKKESFPLTVTSAQKNPTAFYLCASSPRVAGVETQYFGPGTRLLVL.

The CDR3 DNA sequence: TGCGCCAGCAGCCAAGCATGGTCCGAGAACACCGGGGAGCTGTTTTTT. It encodes CASSQAWSENTGELFF. The chain uses TRBV4-1 and TRBJ2-2; D gene uncertain. V was trimmed by 1 base and J by 1 base, leaving 10 bases between them. The CDR3 is 16 amino acids. Germline V lookup: CDR1 MGHRA, CDR2 YSYEKL.

The chain combines TRBV11-2 with TRBJ1-2; D may be TRBD1 (5 bases). Germline CDR1 is SGHAT and CDR2 is FQNNGV. The ends were cut back, 6 bases at V and 7 bases at J, with 21 bases in the middle. The CDR3 totals 15 residues. CDR3 in DNA: TGTGCCAGCAGTCACAGCAGGGTAGGGCCTAGTGGCTACACCTTC. Its protein is CASSHSRVGPSGYTF. The whole variable domain, remainder taken from reference TRBV11-2 and TRBJ1-2, is EAGVAQSPRYKIIEKRQSVAFWCNPISGHATLYWYQQILGQGPKLLIQFQNNGVVDDSQLPKDRFSAERLKGVDSTLKIQPAKLEDSAVYLCASSHSRVGPSGYTFGSGTRLTVV.

The chain uses TRBV6-5 and TRBJ1-5, with D hard to call. V lost 5 bases to trimming and J lost 4 bases, with 15 bases between them. The V gene's germline CDR1 is MNHEY and CDR2 SVGAGI. The CDR3 contains 15 residues. As DNA, the CDR3 is TGTGCCAGCAGTCGTATGAGGCCCGGGAATCAGCCCCAGCATTTT. It codes for CASSRMRPGNQPQHF.

V and J are TRBV7-2 and TRBJ2-7; D might be TRBD1 (6 bases). Germline CDR1 reads SGHTA; CDR2 reads FQGNSA. Trimming took 5 bases from V and 0 from J, leaving 11 bases between them. The CDR3 consists of 14 residues. CDR3 in amino acids: CASSRTGISYEQYF. CDR3 DNA sequence: TGTGCCAGCAGCCGTACAGGGATCTCCTACGAGCAGTACTTC.

Turning to this clone: Additional DNA sequences in this sample encode the identical CDR3. The chain couples TRBV13 to TRBJ2-3, with a possible D match to TRBD2 (5 bases). Germline-derived CDR1 and CDR2 are PRHDT and FYEKMQ (reference sequence). CDR3 length: 14 residues. Trimming removed 0 bases at V and 4 bases at J, with 8 bases between. DNA for the CDR3: TGTGCCAGCAGCTTAGGGTCCGGGGCAGATACGCAGTATTTT. This codes for CASSLGSGADTQYF.

This clone was recorded once. The J gene is TRBJ2-7, the V gene TRBV18; possibly TRBD1 for D (5 bases). Trimming shortened V by 3 bases and J by 0 bases, and 12 bases separated the two germline ends. The germline V gene encodes CDR1 KGHSH and CDR2 LQKENI. CDR3 length: 15 residues. CDR3 sequence reads: CASSPPRANSYEQYF. The CDR3, as DNA: TGTGCCAGCTCACCTCCCAGGGCTAACTCCTACGAGCAGTACTTC.

The chain carries TRBV9 and TRBJ2-7, with TRBD1 matching 7 bases. This CDR3 has 15 residues. CDR1 is SGDLS, CDR2 YYNGEE, per germline. V shed 4 bases, J shed 2 bases, and the junction held 9 bases outside the gene matches. The DNA for the CDR3 is TGTGCCAGCAGCACCGGACAGGTCCCCGCCTACGAGCAGTACTTC. Its translation: CASSTGQVPAYEQYF.

The chain combines TRBV7-6 with TRBJ1-2, with no clear D. CDR3 length: 15 residues. V lost 1 base and J 7 bases, leaving 16 bases between the germline ends. CDR1 SGHVS and CDR2 FNYEAQ come from the germline V gene. The CDR3 DNA sequence: TGTGCCAGCAGCTTAGGGGCAGGTCCCCTTCGTGGCTACACCTTC. It yields the protein CASSLGAGPLRGYTF.

The V and J genes are TRBV7-3 and TRBJ1-2, with a weak D call TRBD1 (6 bases). Trimming cost V 5 bases and J 7 bases, with 20 bases left between them. Germline loops: CDR1 SGHTA, CDR2 FQGTGA. The CDR3 covers 15 residues. The CDR3 DNA reads as TGTGCCAGCAGCCCGACTGCGGGGGCCGGGTTTGGCTACACCTTC. Translation gives CASSPTAGAGFGYTF.

This chain uses TRBV7-8 with TRBJ2-1; 7 bases agree with TRBD1. Germline trimming cut 4 bases from V and 10 bases from J; bases unmatched to any gene: 16. Per the germline V gene, CDR1 is SGHVS and CDR2 is FQNEAQ. This CDR3 has 16 residues. The CDR3 here is CASSSGTVPARDEQFF. In DNA, the CDR3 is TGTGCCAGCAGCTCCGGGACAGTTCCGGCCCGAGACGAGCAGTTCTTC.

To note about this clone: The sample has other DNA sequences that encode this CDR3 too. CDR3 amino acids: CASSWGTYEQYF. In DNA form, the CDR3 reads TGTGCCAGCAGCTGGGGGACGTACGAGCAGTACTTC. V usage is TRBV7-2 and J usage is TRBJ2-7, with D perhaps TRBD1 or TRBD2 (5 bases each). The CDR3 contains 12 residues. Germline V gene lookup returns CDR1 SGHTA and CDR2 FQGNSA. The germline V and J ends were trimmed by 4 bases and 4 bases, with 8 bases remaining between them.

The chain employs TRBV9 and TRBJ1-1, with D hard to call. Germline assignment: CDR1 SGDLS and CDR2 YYNGEE. The CDR3 is 13 residues long. Trimming shortened V by 0 bases and J by 12 bases, and 15 bases separated the two germline ends. The CDR3 DNA reads TGTGCCAGCAGCGTAGGCGACACTGCCGGGACTTTCTTT. Its protein is CASSVGDTAGTFF.

The chain employs TRBV7-9 and TRBJ2-7, with a possible D match to TRBD1 (6 bases). Per germline, CDR1 SEHNR and CDR2 FQNEAQ (reference sequence). Deletions cut 5 bases from V and 0 bases from J, with 14 bases between. This CDR3 contains 15 residues. The CDR3 spells CASSKSLDSSYEQYF. DNA for the CDR3: TGTGCCAGCAGCAAATCGCTGGACAGCTCCTACGAGCAGTACTTC. Full variable domain (remainder filled in from reference TRBV7-9 and TRBJ2-7): DTGVSQNPRHKITKRGQNVTFRCDPISEHNRLYWYRQTLGQGPEFLTYFQNEAQLEKSRLLSDRFSAERPKGSFSTLEIQRTEQGDSAMYLCASSKSLDSSYEQYFGPGTRLTVT.

Comment on this clone: This sample also contains other DNA sequences that code for the same CDR3. The rearrangement links TRBV5-4 to TRBJ1-3; no clear D gene. CDR1 is SGHNT, CDR2 YYREEE, per germline (reference sequence). This CDR3 is 14 amino acids long. V was pared by 3 bases and J by 2 bases, with 9 bases between. As DNA, the CDR3 is TGTGCCAGCAGCTGGGATGGAACTGGAAACACCATATATTTT. This translates into CASSWDGTGNTIYF.

The chain is built from TRBV10-3 and TRBJ2-7, with 8 bases fitting TRBD2. Losses at the gene ends were 7 bases for V and 6 bases for J; bases not matched to a gene: 11. Germline CDR1 and CDR2: ENHRY and SYGVKD. The CDR3 is made up of 14 amino acids. CDR3 protein: CAIKTPGLGVEQYF. As DNA, the CDR3 is TGTGCCATCAAGACTCCGGGACTAGGGGTCGAGCAGTACTTC.

The chain joins TRBV6-1 to TRBJ2-7, with a possible D match to TRBD1 (5 bases). Trimming stripped 3 bases from V and 7 bases from J, with 10 bases between. Germline values: CDR1 MNHNS, CDR2 SASEGT. The CDR3 spans 12 residues. The CDR3 nucleotides are TGTGCCAGCAGTGATTTAGGGGTAGAGCAGTACTTC. This translates into CASSDLGVEQYF.